This TCR beta chain was sequenced during a study of T-cell memory formation after mild COVID-19. Study details: Clusters were largely donor specific.

General observations from the study: Specificity for SARS-CoV-2 was not confirmed among the second-wave clones peaking on day 37. Mostly located in CM and EM were contracting CD4+ clones, with contracting CD8+ clones located in EMRA.

Trimming removed 4 bases from V and 0 bases from J, with 11 bases in between. CDR3 length: 15 amino acids. 5'RACE with constant-segment primers built TCRalpha and TCRbeta cDNA libraries with UMIs. TCRdb re-called the 5' RACE reads through MiXCR, storing one row per CDR3 protein. Here the sample spans under 110,000 distinct CDR3 sequences, 15% to 20% being singletons. About this clonotype itself: Its specificity is not known.

The clonotype comes from an adult woman who had mild COVID-19 (a few samples of this study predate the infection). Cell type and time point are not known. The V and J genes are TRBV23-1 and TRBJ2-3, with D tentatively TRBD2 (6 bases). TRBV23-1 is sorted into the ORF group, with uncertain function. The sequencing sample was made of PBMCs or a T cell subset sorted from them (not recorded which). CDR3 DNA: TGCGCCAGCAGTCCTGGGGGGACTAGCACAGATACGCAGTATTTT. It encodes CASSPGGTSTDTQYF.